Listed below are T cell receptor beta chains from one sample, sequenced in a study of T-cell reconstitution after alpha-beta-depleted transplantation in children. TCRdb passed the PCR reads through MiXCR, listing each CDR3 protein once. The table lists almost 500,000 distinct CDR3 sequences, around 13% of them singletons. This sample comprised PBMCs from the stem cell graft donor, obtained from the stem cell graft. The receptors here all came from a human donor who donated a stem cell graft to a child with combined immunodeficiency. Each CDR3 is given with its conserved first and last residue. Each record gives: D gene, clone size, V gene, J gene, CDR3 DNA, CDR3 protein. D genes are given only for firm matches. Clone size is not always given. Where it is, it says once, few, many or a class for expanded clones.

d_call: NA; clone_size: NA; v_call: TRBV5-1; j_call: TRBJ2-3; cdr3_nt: TGCGCCAGCAGCTTGGCCGACCTAGGCGCAGCAGATACGCAGTATTTT; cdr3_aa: CASSLADLGAADTQYF
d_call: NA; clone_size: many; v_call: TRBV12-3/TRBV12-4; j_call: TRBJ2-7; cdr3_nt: TGTGCCAGCAGTTTTGGCGGACCCTCCTACGAGCAGTACTTC; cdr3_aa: CASSFGGPSYEQYF
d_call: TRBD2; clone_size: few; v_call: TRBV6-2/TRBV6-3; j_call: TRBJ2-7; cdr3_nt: TGTGCCAGCAGTGCGCTAGCGGGAGGCGCCTACGAGCAGTACTTC; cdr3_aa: CASSALAGGAYEQYF
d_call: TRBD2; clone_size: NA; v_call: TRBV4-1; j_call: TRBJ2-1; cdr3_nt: TGCGCCAGCAGCCAAGTCCCGGGACTAGCGGGAGTCCTGCCGCATGGGCAGTTCTTC; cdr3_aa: CASSQVPGLAGVLPHGQFF
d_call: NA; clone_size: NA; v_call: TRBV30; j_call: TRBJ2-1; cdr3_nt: TGTGCCTGGAGTGTAGCCCCAGGAGGCAATGAGCAGTTCTTC; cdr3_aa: CAWSVAPGGNEQFF
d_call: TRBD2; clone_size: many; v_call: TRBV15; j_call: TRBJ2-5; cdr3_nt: TGTGCCACCAGCAGGACTAGCGGGGGGGGTCGGGAGACCCAGTACTTC; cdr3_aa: CATSRTSGGGRETQYF
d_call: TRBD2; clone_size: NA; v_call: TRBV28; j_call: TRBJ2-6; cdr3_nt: TGTGCCAGCAGTTCCCCTATTGGCGGGAGTTCAGGGGCCAACGTCCTGACTTTC; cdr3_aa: CASSSPIGGSSGANVLTF
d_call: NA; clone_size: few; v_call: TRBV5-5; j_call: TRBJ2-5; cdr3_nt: TGTGCCGGAGCCGGGACCCCCGGATCGGAGACCCAGTACTTC; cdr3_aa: CAGAGTPGSETQYF
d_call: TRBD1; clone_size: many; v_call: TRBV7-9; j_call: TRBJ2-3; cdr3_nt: TGTGCCAGCAGCTTAGGGGACGGGACAGGGAACACAGATACGCAGTATTTT; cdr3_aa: CASSLGDGTGNTDTQYF
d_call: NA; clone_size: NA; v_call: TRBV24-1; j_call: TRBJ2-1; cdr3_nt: TGTGCCACCAGTGATTGGTCTGGCTCCTACAATGAGCAGTTCTTC; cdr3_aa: CATSDWSGSYNEQFF
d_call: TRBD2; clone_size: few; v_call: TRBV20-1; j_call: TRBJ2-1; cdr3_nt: TGCAGTGCTAGAGTTCCGTTAGCGGGAGGCCCTAGCTCCTACAATGAGCAGTTCTTC; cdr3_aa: CSARVPLAGGPSSYNEQFF
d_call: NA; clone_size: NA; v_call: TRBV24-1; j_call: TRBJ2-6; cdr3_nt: TGTGCCACCAGTGAGTCCCACTCTGGGGCCAACGTCCTGACTTTC; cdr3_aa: CATSESHSGANVLTF
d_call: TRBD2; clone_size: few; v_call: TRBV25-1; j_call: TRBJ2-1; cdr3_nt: TGTGCCAGCAGTGAATATATAGTAGGGCTAGCGGGAGGGCCCTTGGTCAATGAGCAGTTCTTC; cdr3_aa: CASSEYIVGLAGGPLVNEQFF
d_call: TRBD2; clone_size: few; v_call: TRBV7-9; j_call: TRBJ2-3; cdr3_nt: TGTGCCAGCAGCCCTCCGGGACTAGCGGGGTGGACAGATACGCAGTATTTT; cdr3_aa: CASSPPGLAGWTDTQYF
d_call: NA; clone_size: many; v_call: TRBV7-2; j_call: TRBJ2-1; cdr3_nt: TGTGCCAGCAGCCTTGAGGACCGACCCAATGAGCAGTTCTTC; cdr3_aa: CASSLEDRPNEQFF
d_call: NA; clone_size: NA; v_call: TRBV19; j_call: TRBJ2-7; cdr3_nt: TGTGCCAGTAGTCCCCGGCCCCGGTCGGCCTACGAGCAGTACTTC; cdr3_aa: CASSPRPRSAYEQYF
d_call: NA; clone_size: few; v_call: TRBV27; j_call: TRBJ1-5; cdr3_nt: TGTGCCCAAGGCAATCAGCCCCAGCATTTT; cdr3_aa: CAQGNQPQHF